Presented here are 16 T cell receptor beta chains from one specimen sequenced in a study of cytomegalovirus exposure and HLA in healthy donors. Primers: 60 Vbeta forward and 13 Jbeta reverse. The method was immunoSEQ multiplex PCR; TCRdb's version includes in-frame clones alone and lacks a portion of them. The data show 100,000 or so clones, 70% to 85% seen once. The sample comprised PBMCs. All receptors come from a man in his late teens or twenties in good health and CMV-seronegative.

The genes are TRBV27 and TRBJ1-6; a weak D match, TRBD1 (5 bases). There are 14 residues in the CDR3. The germline V and J ends were trimmed by 5 bases and 6 bases, with 11 bases remaining between them. The germline CDR1 and CDR2 sequences are MNHEY and SMNVEV (reference sequence). The CDR3 DNA is TGTGCCAGCAGTGGGGGGGGTGCTAATTCACCCCTCCACTTT. The encoded protein is CASSGGGANSPLHF.

This rearrangement joins TRBV6-1 to TRBJ2-7, with 11 positions matching TRBD1. Trimming at V came to 8 bases and at J to 6 bases, leaving 9 bases not matched to a gene. The germline V gene encodes CDR1 MNHNS and CDR2 SASEGT. CDR3 length: 14 residues. The CDR3 region has the DNA TGTGCCAGCCAGGGGGGGACAGGGGGGTCCGAGCAGTACTTC. This codes for CASQGGTGGSEQYF.

The chain recombines TRBV7-2 with TRBJ2-5, with D tentatively TRBD2 (5 bases). The CDR3 extends over 14 amino acids. Trimming shortened V by 3 bases and J by 1 base, and 9 bases separated the two germline ends. CDR1 and CDR2 (germline): SGHTA, FQGNSA. The CDR3 protein is CASSFGNLQETQYF. CDR3 bases: TGTGCCAGCAGCTTCGGGAACCTCCAAGAGACCCAGTACTTC.

This chain connects TRBV19 to TRBJ2-1; D gene unclear. The CDR3 has 11 residues. Trimming shortened V by 9 bases and J by 9 bases, and 12 bases separated the two germline ends. Per germline, CDR1 LNHDA and CDR2 SQIVND (reference sequence). The CDR3: CASTERSEQFF. The CDR3 nucleotides are TGTGCCAGCACGGAGAGGAGTGAGCAGTTCTTC.

The chain couples TRBV27 to TRBJ1-4; possible D gene TRBD1, 5 bases. From germline, CDR1 is MNHEY and CDR2 SMNVEV (reference sequence). Deletions cut 9 bases from V and 3 bases from J, with 20 bases between. The CDR3 consists of 16 residues. The CDR3 protein is CASSPARGGSNEKLFF. The CDR3 DNA reads TGTGCCAGTTCGCCGGCCCGGGGGGGTTCTAATGAAAAACTGTTTTTT.

The V call is TRBV30, the J call TRBJ1-1, with no clear D. Germline V lookup: CDR1 GTSNPN, CDR2 SVGIG (reference sequence). V lost 1 base and J lost 7, with 13 bases in between. The CDR3 has 13 amino acids. CDR3 DNA: TGTGCCTGGAGTGCCTCGATATTGCGTGAAGCTTTCTTT. Translation gives CAWSASILREAFF.

For this clone: Distinct nucleotide sequences in the sample also encode this CDR3. V and J are TRBV27 and TRBJ1-2; a weak D match, TRBD1 (6 bases). This CDR3 is 13 amino acids long. Germline CDR1 is MNHEY and CDR2 is SMNVEV (reference sequence). V lost 3 bases to trimming and J lost 2 bases, with 7 bases between them. The CDR3 DNA reads TGTGCCAGCAGTTTGCAGGGGAACTATGGCTACACCTTC. Amino acid sequence: CASSLQGNYGYTF.

Only a few counts were recorded for this clone. The V and J genes are TRBV6-1 and TRBJ2-1; maybe TRBD2 (6 bases). Trimming removed 6 bases from V and 8 bases from J, with 11 bases in between. CDR1 MNHNS and CDR2 SASEGT come from the germline V gene. This CDR3 is 12 amino acids long. The CDR3, as DNA: TGTGCCAGCAGGCATCTAGCGTATGAGCAGTTCTTC. Residues: CASRHLAYEQFF.

This rearrangement joins TRBV4-2 to TRBJ2-1, with 7 bases lining up with TRBD2. V was clipped by 3 bases and J by 4 bases; unmatched bases: 6. CDR1 and CDR2 (germline): LGHNA, YNFKEQ. The CDR3 is 15 residues long. The CDR3 bases are TGTGCCAGCAGCCAGGGTCTAGCGGTGTACAATGAGCAGTTCTTC. Amino acids: CASSQGLAVYNEQFF.

The chain joins TRBV7-9 to TRBJ2-1, with D tentatively TRBD2 (5 bases). Between the trimmed V and J ends, which lost 1 base and 15 bases, there was a span of 10 bases. This CDR3 region has 11 residues. Germline loops: CDR1 SEHNR, CDR2 FQNEAQ (reference sequence). The CDR3: CASSLGELRFF. The CDR3 DNA reads TGTGCCAGCAGCTTAGGGGAGCTGCGGTTCTTC. Drawing the rest from reference TRBV7-9 and TRBJ2-1, the complete variable domain is DTGVSQNPRHKITKRGQNVTFRCDPISEHNRLYWYRQTLGQGPEFLTYFQNEAQLEKSRLLSDRFSAERPKGSFSTLEIQRTEQGDSAMYLCASSLGELRFFGPGTRLTVL.

The chain has TRBV12-5 and TRBJ1-2; a weak D match, TRBD1 (6 bases). The germline CDR1 and CDR2 sequences are LGHNT and FRNRAP. This CDR3 has 15 residues. V was trimmed by 2 bases and J by 2 bases, leaving 12 bases between them. CDR3 DNA sequence: TGTGCTAGTGGTTTGCTTCAGGGGTTCAACTATGGCTACACCTTC. It yields the protein CASGLLQGFNYGYTF.

Written as DNA, the CDR3 is TGCGCCAGCAGCCAAGATTCCGCAGGGTTGAACACTGAAGCTTTCTTT. Translating gives CASSQDSAGLNTEAFF. The rearrangement joins TRBV4-3 to TRBJ1-1; the D gene is possibly TRBD1 (5 bases). The CDR3 is made up of 16 amino acids. Germline V CDR1 and CDR2: LGHNA, YSLEER. V was shortened by 0 bases and J by 0 bases, with 11 bases between the two germline ends.

The sample holds a few counts of this clone. This chain connects TRBV28 to TRBJ2-2; 10 nucleotides align to TRBD2. Trimming removed 3 bases from V and 2 bases from J; junction bases left unmatched: 6. This CDR3 contains 17 residues. CDR1 is MDHEN, CDR2 SYDVKM, per germline. The CDR3 loop is CASSLLLAGVNTGELFF. The CDR3 DNA reads TGTGCCAGCAGTTTGCTCCTAGCGGGAGTAAACACCGGGGAGCTGTTTTTT.

The genes are TRBV5-6 and TRBJ1-1; the match to TRBD1 covers 9 bases. The CDR3 extends over 17 amino acids. The V and J ends lost 1 base and 0 bases, in that order; junction bases with no gene match: 7. CDR1 SGHDT and CDR2 YYEEEE come from the germline V gene. The CDR3 region is CASSLHGTGHMNTEAFF. The CDR3 DNA reads TGTGCCAGCAGCTTGCACGGGACAGGGCACATGAACACTGAAGCTTTCTTT. The full variable domain, rest sourced from reference TRBV5-6 and TRBJ1-1, is DAGVTQSPTHLIKTRGQQVTLRCSPKSGHDTVSWYQQALGQGPQFIFQYYEEEERQRGNFPDRFSGHQFPNYSSELNVNALLLGDSALYLCASSLHGTGHMNTEAFFGQGTRLTVV.

This rearrangement joins TRBV7-2 to TRBJ2-4; 7 bases align to TRBD2. With 1 base clipped from V and 7 bases from J, the junction kept 13 bases outside the gene matches. Germline lookup yields CDR1 SGHTA and CDR2 FQGNSA. The CDR3 is 17 amino acids. This CDR3 reads CASSLGDYLQPYNIQYF. CDR3 coding DNA: TGTGCCAGCAGCTTAGGGGACTACCTCCAACCCTATAACATTCAGTACTTC.

This rearrangement joins TRBV9 to TRBJ2-5, with TRBD1 matching over 9 bases. The junction had 4 bases not matched to a gene; V was cut back by 4 bases and J by 0 bases. The V gene's germline CDR1 is SGDLS and CDR2 YYNGEE. The CDR3 is 15 residues long. Here the CDR3 reads CASSRRDRDQETQYF. CDR3 sequence (DNA): TGTGCCAGCAGCCGGCGGGACAGGGACCAAGAGACCCAGTACTTC.